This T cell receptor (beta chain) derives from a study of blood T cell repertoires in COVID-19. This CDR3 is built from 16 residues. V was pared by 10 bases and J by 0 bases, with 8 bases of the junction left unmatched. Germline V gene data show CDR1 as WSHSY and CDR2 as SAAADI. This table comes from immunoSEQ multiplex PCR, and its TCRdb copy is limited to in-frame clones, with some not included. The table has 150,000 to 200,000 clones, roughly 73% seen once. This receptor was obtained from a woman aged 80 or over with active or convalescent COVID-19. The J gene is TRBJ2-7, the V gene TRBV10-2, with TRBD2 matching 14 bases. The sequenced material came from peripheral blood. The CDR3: CATRTSGGPGSYEQYF. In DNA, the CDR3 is TGCGCCACCCGGACTAGCGGGGGGCCGGGCTCCTACGAGCAGTACTTC.